One sample yielded the 15 T cell receptor beta chains listed below, sequenced in a study of T cell responses to AZD1222 COVID-19 vaccine. Assay: immunoSEQ multiplex PCR; the TCRdb copy retains only in-frame clones and omits some. The sample has about 130,000 clones, about four fifths seen once; the top ten hold about 4%. The source was peripheral blood, collected on day 0 of AZD1222 vaccination. The receptor source for this set is an adult in good health.

This clone was counted between two and nine times. This chain uses TRBV27 with TRBJ1-2; D may be TRBD1 (5 bases). Between the trimmed V and J ends, which lost 6 bases and 11 bases, there was a span of 16 bases. This CDR3 spans 12 amino acids. Germline lookup yields CDR1 MNHEY and CDR2 SMNVEV (reference sequence). Written as DNA, the CDR3 is TGTGCCAGCAGGGGGGGTTCGGCTGGGTACACCTTC. This gives the protein CASRGGSAGYTF.

This clone came up once. The chain recombines TRBV9 with TRBJ2-3; 12 bases are shared with TRBD2. This CDR3 has 17 residues. J gave up 3 bases and V 0 bases, and 5 bases lay outside the gene matches. Germline loops: CDR1 SGDLS, CDR2 YYNGEE. CDR3 sequence reads: CASSVERTSGGTDTQYF. The DNA of the CDR3 is TGTGCCAGCAGCGTAGAGAGAACTAGCGGGGGGACAGATACGCAGTATTTT.

The chain couples TRBV3-1 (or the pseudogene TRBV3-2) to TRBJ1-6; D ambiguous. V was clipped by 2 bases and J by 5 bases, with 10 bases between them. Germline V CDR1 and CDR2: LGHDT, YNNKEL (reference sequence). The CDR3 is 15 residues long. CDR3: CASSQNFGDNSPLHF. Here the CDR3 DNA reads TGTGCCAGCAGCCAAAACTTCGGGGATAATTCACCCCTCCACTTT.

The rearrangement uses TRBV7-8 and TRBJ1-2; D is possibly TRBD1 (5 bases). Between the trimmed V and J ends, which lost 1 base and 2 bases, there was a span of 8 bases. The CDR3 contains 14 residues. CDR1 and CDR2 from the germline V gene are SGHVS and FQNEAQ. The CDR3 DNA reads TGTGCCAGCAGCTTAGGTCAGGGCAACTATGGCTACACCTTC. The encoded protein is CASSLGQGNYGYTF.

The chain couples TRBV5-1 to TRBJ1-6, with D possibly TRBD1 on 6 matching bases. The CDR3 is made up of 15 amino acids. The V end lost 1 base, the J end lost 7 bases, and 12 bases lay between the germline ends. Germline V gene lookup returns CDR1 SGHRS and CDR2 YFSETQ. The CDR3 coding sequence is TGCGCCAGCAGCTTGACGGGACAAGAGAATTCACCCCTCCACTTT. This translates into CASSLTGQENSPLHF. The full variable domain, with the rest looked up from reference TRBV5-1 and TRBJ1-6, is KAGVTQTPRYLIKTRGQQVTLSCSPISGHRSVSWYQQTPGQGLQFLFEYFSETQRNKGNFPGRFSGRQFSNSRSEMNVSTLELGDSALYLCASSLTGQENSPLHFGNGTRLTVT.

In its sample, this clone was seen a few times. The chain carries TRBV5-1 and TRBJ2-2; tentative D call: TRBD1 (5 bases). V lost 1 base and J lost 4, with 8 bases in between. The CDR3 has 14 residues. Germline V gene sequence: CDR1 SGHRS, CDR2 YFSETQ. CDR3 protein: CASSLLRGTGELFF. CDR3 bases: TGCGCCAGCAGCTTGCTTAGGGGCACCGGGGAGCTGTTTTTT. Full variable domain (remainder filled in from reference TRBV5-1 and TRBJ2-2): KAGVTQTPRYLIKTRGQQVTLSCSPISGHRSVSWYQQTPGQGLQFLFEYFSETQRNKGNFPGRFSGRQFSNSRSEMNVSTLELGDSALYLCASSLLRGTGELFFGEGSRLTVL.

The V gene is TRBV7-3, the J gene TRBJ1-1, with D possibly being TRBD1 (5 bases). The length of the CDR3 is 13 residues. V lost 4 bases to trimming and J lost 2 bases, with 8 bases between them. Germline lookup yields CDR1 SGHTA and CDR2 FQGTGA. CDR3 region: CASSSDSNTEAFF. In DNA form, the CDR3 reads TGTGCCAGCAGCTCAGACAGCAACACTGAAGCTTTCTTT.

This chain connects TRBV11-2 to TRBJ1-1; 9 bases fit TRBD1. V dropped 6 bases and J dropped 6; count of bases not matched to a gene: 8. The V gene's germline CDR1 is SGHAT and CDR2 FQNNGV. This CDR3 is built from 14 residues. The CDR3 loop is CASRSGQGNAEAFF. The DNA of the CDR3 is TGTGCCAGCAGGTCGGGACAGGGAAACGCTGAAGCTTTCTTT.

Worth noting for this clone: Additional DNA sequences in this sample encode the identical CDR3. V and J are TRBV6-1 and TRBJ1-6, with 7 bases aligning to TRBD1. Per germline, CDR1 MNHNS and CDR2 SASEGT. This CDR3 is built from 15 residues. The V segment lost 2 bases and the J segment 7 bases; nucleotides outside the gene matches: 5. For the CDR3, the DNA is TGTGCCAGCAGTGAACTGGGACAGACGAATTCACCCCTCCACTTT. Residues: CASSELGQTNSPLHF.

The rearrangement joins TRBV7-9 to TRBJ1-1; 12 bases match TRBD1. The CDR3 extends over 15 amino acids. V lost 7 bases and J lost 5; bases outside the gene matches: 8. Looked up from germline, CDR1 is SEHNR and CDR2 is FQNEAQ (reference sequence). The CDR3 nucleotides read TGTGCCAGCAACCGGGGGACAGGGGGCCCAACTGAAGCTTTCTTT. It is translated as CASNRGTGGPTEAFF. The variable domain in full, completed from reference TRBV7-9 and TRBJ1-1, reads DTGVSQNPRHKITKRGQNVTFRCDPISEHNRLYWYRQTLGQGPEFLTYFQNEAQLEKSRLLSDRFSAERPKGSFSTLEIQRTEQGDSAMYLCASNRGTGGPTEAFFGQGTRLTVV.

CDR3 residues: CASSLASGGTVGNEQFF. As DNA, the CDR3 is TGTGCCAGCAGTTTAGCCAGCGGGGGGACCGTGGGGAATGAGCAGTTCTTC. This rearrangement joins TRBV27 to TRBJ2-1; 9 positions agree with TRBD2. CDR1 MNHEY and CDR2 SMNVEV come from the germline V gene (reference sequence). V gave up 2 bases and J gave up 7 bases; unmatched junction bases: 12. CDR3 length: 17 amino acids.

In DNA form, the CDR3 reads TGCGCCAGCAGCTTGGACGCCGCCACCTTCGGGGACAGATTATACGAGCAGTACTTC. It specifies CASSLDAATFGDRLYEQYF. The chain is built from TRBV5-1 and TRBJ2-7, with 7 bases matching TRBD1. V lost 0 bases to trimming and J lost 4 bases; unmatched junction nucleotides: 19. The CDR3 contains 19 residues. Germline CDR1 is SGHRS and CDR2 is YFSETQ.

V usage is TRBV5-1 and J usage is TRBJ1-2; perhaps TRBD1 as D (5 bases). Trimming shortened V by 3 bases and J by 7 bases, and 19 bases separated the two germline ends. This CDR3 spans 15 amino acids. Looked up from germline, CDR1 is SGHRS and CDR2 is YFSETQ. In DNA, the CDR3 is TGCGCCAGCAGCTCCGGGGACCTTCTAAAGCCTGGCTACACCTTC. This translates into CASSSGDLLKPGYTF. Based on the CDR3 plus reference TRBV5-1 and TRBJ1-2, the full variable domain is KAGVTQTPRYLIKTRGQQVTLSCSPISGHRSVSWYQQTPGQGLQFLFEYFSETQRNKGNFPGRFSGRQFSNSRSEMNVSTLELGDSALYLCASSSGDLLKPGYTFGSGTRLTVV.

This sequence joins TRBV15 and TRBJ1-5, with D maybe TRBD1 (5 bases). V dropped 5 bases and J dropped 5 bases, with 22 bases sitting between them. Germline V CDR1 and CDR2: LNHNV, YYDKDF (reference sequence). The CDR3 covers 17 residues. For the CDR3, the DNA is TGTGCCACCAGCCGTGACCAGGGCAGGGCCTCGGATCAGCCCCAGCATTTT. Translation gives CATSRDQGRASDQPQHF.

V is TRBV4-1 and J is TRBJ1-4; 7 nucleotides line up with TRBD1. The CDR3 spans 17 residues. Unmatched junction bases numbered 9, after V lost 1 base and J lost 4 bases. Germline lookup yields CDR1 MGHRA and CDR2 YSYEKL. The CDR3 spells CASSQGPLTGFNEKLFF. CDR3 nucleotide sequence: TGCGCCAGCAGCCAAGGGCCCCTGACAGGGTTTAATGAAAAACTGTTTTTT.